This passage covers 28 T cell receptor beta chains from one sample sequenced in a study of identical twins. TCRdb re-called the 5' RACE reads through MiXCR, storing one row per CDR3 protein. The sample has 250,000 or so distinct CDR3 sequences; approximately 7% are singletons. This sample also belongs to another study, concerning yellow fever vaccine responses in identical twins.

The sample consisted of memory (CD45RO+) T cells sorted from blood. Every receptor here comes from a woman aged 18-30 years in good health.

This clonotype was recorded at least ten times. This chain joins TRBV4-2 and TRBJ2-1; D gene unclear. CDR1 and CDR2 from the germline V gene are LGHNA and YNFKEQ. The V end lost 0 bases, the J end lost 15 bases, and 15 bases lay between the germline ends. The CDR3 spans 13 residues. CDR3 nucleotide sequence: TGTGCCAGCAGCCAAGATACCCCACCAAGTCCGTTCTTC. It translates to CASSQDTPPSPFF.

The table lists this clonotype with many counts. This chain connects TRBV6-1 to TRBJ2-4; D unresolved. Germline CDR1 is MNHNS and CDR2 is SASEGT. The V and J ends lost 6 bases and 0 bases respectively, with 15 bases between them. The CDR3 sequence is 16 residues long. The CDR3 protein is CASSPTRAIAKNIQYF. The CDR3 DNA is TGTGCCAGCAGCCCTACCCGGGCGATAGCCAAAAACATTCAGTACTTC.

Details on this clonotype: The final CDR3 position lacks the conserved phenylalanine or tryptophan, pointing to a likely read error. This rearrangement joins TRBV14 to TRBJ2-2; no clear D gene. With 1 base removed from V and 5 bases from J, the gap between germline ends came to 11 bases. This CDR3 is built from 15 residues. Germline CDR1 is SGHDN and CDR2 is FVKESK. DNA for the CDR3: TGTGCCAGCAGCCAAGTTCGTGCAGAGACCGGGGAGCTGTTTTGT. Protein sequence: CASSQVRAETGELFC.

At least ten counts were recorded for this clonotype. This sequence joins TRBV5-6 and TRBJ2-2, with TRBD1 matching over 9 bases. The trim removed 5 bases at V and 3 bases at J, leaving 8 bases unmatched. The CDR3 spans 16 residues. Germline V lookup: CDR1 SGHDT, CDR2 YYEEEE. Here the CDR3 reads CASRPGQGSYTGELFF. The CDR3 DNA sequence: TGTGCCAGCAGACCGGGACAGGGTTCTTACACCGGGGAGCTGTTTTTT.

V and J are TRBV20-1 and TRBJ1-4, with D uncertain. The CDR3 loop spans 14 amino acids. Germline V gene data show CDR1 as DFQATT and CDR2 as SNEGSKA (reference sequence). Trimming stripped 3 bases from V and 8 bases from J, with 16 bases between. CDR3 DNA sequence: TGCAGTGCTAGTTGGCCAGGACTAAGCGAAAAACTGTTTTTT. This gives the protein CSASWPGLSEKLFF.

This clonotype turned up a few times. The chain carries TRBV7-8 and TRBJ2-3; tentative D call: TRBD1 (6 bases). Trimming pared 2 bases from V and 0 bases from J, leaving 9 bases between. CDR3 length: 15 residues. Germline CDR1 reads SGHVS; CDR2 reads FQNEAQ. CDR3 DNA: TGTGCCAGCAGCTTATGGGGGCAGAGCACAGATACGCAGTATTTT. Amino acid sequence: CASSLWGQSTDTQYF.

This clonotype was seen many times. The J gene is TRBJ1-2, the V gene TRBV2; 8 bases line up with TRBD1. Unmatched junction bases numbered 2, after V lost 6 bases and J lost 11 bases. The CDR3 is 10 residues long. Germline lookup yields CDR1 SNHLY and CDR2 FYNNEI. CDR3 DNA sequence: TGTGCCAGCAGACAGGGGGAGTACACCTTC. As protein: CASRQGEYTF.

This clonotype was detected only a few times. V gene TRBV25-1 combines with J gene TRBJ1-1; 9 nucleotides align to TRBD1. The CDR3 is 15 residues long. V was clipped by 3 bases and J by 4 bases; unmatched bases: 6. CDR1 and CDR2 from the germline V gene are MGHDK and SYGVNS. The CDR3 bases are TGTGCCAGCAGTGACAAGTTGACAGGGGGCACTGAAGCTTTCTTT. Amino acids: CASSDKLTGGTEAFF.

This clonotype was detected many times. The chain has TRBV12-3 or TRBV12-4 and TRBJ2-2; D remains unclear. V lost 7 bases to trimming and J lost 3 bases, with 6 bases between them. The CDR3 runs to 12 residues. This CDR3 reads CASTRDTGELFF. CDR3 DNA: TGTGCCAGCACTCGGGACACCGGGGAGCTGTTTTTT.

This chain connects TRBV18 to TRBJ2-2; D is possibly TRBD1 or TRBD2 (5 bases each). Germline loops: CDR1 KGHSH, CDR2 LQKENI. Trimming stripped 2 bases from V and 5 bases from J, with 15 bases between. CDR3 length equals 16 residues. The CDR3 here is CASSPSVGTLTGELFF. The DNA for the CDR3 is TGTGCCAGCTCACCATCAGTTGGGACGTTAACCGGGGAGCTGTTTTTT.

This clonotype has at least ten counts. This chain uses TRBV4-1 with TRBJ2-5, with 7 bases matching TRBD1. The CDR3 extends over 17 amino acids. Germline lookup yields CDR1 MGHRA and CDR2 YSYEKL. V gave up 0 bases and J gave up 1 base; unmatched junction bases: 8. The CDR3 nucleotides are TGCGCCAGCAGCCAAGATCCAGGGGGATCCCTCCAAGAGACCCAGTACTTC. Encoded protein: CASSQDPGGSLQETQYF.

The chain employs TRBV20-1 and TRBJ2-1; 12 bases map to TRBD2. The CDR3 has 17 amino acids. The ends lost 1 base at V and 4 bases at J; junction bases unmatched: 8. CDR1 and CDR2 from the germline V gene are DFQATT and SNEGSKA (reference sequence). CDR3 in DNA: TGCAGTGCTAGAGCTAGCGGGGGGGCCTGGGGTTACAATGAGCAGTTCTTC. This codes for CSARASGGAWGYNEQFF.

The chain couples TRBV28 to TRBJ2-6; 7 nucleotides line up with TRBD1. Trimming cost V 5 bases and J 2 bases; bases outside gene matches: 3. Germline CDR1 is MDHEN and CDR2 is SYDVKM. This CDR3 is built from 15 residues. The CDR3: CASSTDRTGANVLTF. The CDR3 nucleotides are TGTGCCAGCAGTACGGACAGGACTGGGGCCAACGTCCTGACTTTC.

This clonotype was detected ten times or more. The V gene is TRBV5-1, the J gene TRBJ2-2; D call uncertain. V was cut by 2 bases and J by 6 bases, with 14 bases left in between. CDR1 and CDR2 (germline): SGHRS, YFSETQ. This CDR3 comprises 15 residues. The DNA for the CDR3 is TGCGCCAGCAGCTTCCGTGCTAGTTCCCCCGGGGAGCTGTTTTTT. This codes for CASSFRASSPGELFF.

In its sample, this clonotype was seen a few times. V and J are TRBV7-6 and TRBJ2-3; 11 nucleotides align to TRBD1. Looked up from germline, CDR1 is SGHVS and CDR2 is FNYEAQ. The ends lost 2 bases at V and 6 bases at J; junction bases unmatched: 13. This CDR3 has 18 amino acids. The CDR3 bases are TGTGCCAGCAGCTTACAAGGTCTTGGACAGGGGGCATGGGATACGCAGTATTTT. It specifies CASSLQGLGQGAWDTQYF.

This clonotype was observed at least ten times. V and J are TRBV5-1 and TRBJ1-3; D is uncertain. V was clipped by 8 bases and J by 2 bases, with 11 bases between them. CDR1 and CDR2 from the germline V gene are SGHRS and YFSETQ. The CDR3 runs 13 residues. The CDR3 DNA reads as TGCGCCAGTAGCCGGGAACCTGGAAACACCATATATTTT. This codes for CASSREPGNTIYF.

The chain joins TRBV12-3 or TRBV12-4 to TRBJ2-5, with TRBD2 matching 8 bases. J lost 5 bases, V lost 6 bases, and 11 bases had no gene match. The CDR3 has 15 residues. In nucleotides, the CDR3 is TGTGCCAGCAGCTCGACCGGGACTAGAGATGAGACCCAGTACTTC. It is translated as CASSSTGTRDETQYF.

The table lists this clonotype with a few counts. J is TRBJ2-3 and V is TRBV7-8; 8 bases map to TRBD2. The CDR3 is 17 amino acids. CDR1 is SGHVS and CDR2 is FQNEAQ in the germline V gene. V was pared by 5 bases and J by 0 bases, with 10 bases of the junction left unmatched. The CDR3: CASSRLIAGSSTDTQYF. CDR3 coding DNA: TGTGCCAGCAGCCGATTAATAGCGGGATCTAGCACAGATACGCAGTATTTT.

This clonotype was picked up many times. This sequence joins TRBV10-3 and TRBJ2-1, with 10 bases fitting TRBD2. Germline V gives CDR1 ENHRY, CDR2 SYGVKD. The CDR3 runs to 16 residues. V lost 2 bases, J lost 4 bases, and 5 bases stayed unmatched. Here the CDR3 reads CAISEPLAGAYNEQFF. CDR3 in DNA: TGTGCCATCAGTGAGCCGCTAGCGGGAGCATACAATGAGCAGTTCTTC.

The chain uses TRBV7-3 and TRBJ2-1, with TRBD2 identical over 11 bases. V lost 5 bases and J lost 7; bases outside the gene matches: 7. The CDR3 has 15 residues. The germline V gene encodes CDR1 SGHTA and CDR2 FQGTGA. CDR3 DNA sequence: TGTGCCAGCAGCAGGGGGACTAGCGGATGGAATGAGCAGTTCTTC. Translating it yields CASSRGTSGWNEQFF.

In its sample, this clonotype was seen many times. In nucleotides, the CDR3 is TGTGCCAGCATGTCGGACAGCTACACCGGGGAGCTGTTTTTT. Its protein product is CASMSDSYTGELFF. The rearrangement uses TRBV2 and TRBJ2-2; a possible D gene is TRBD1 (6 bases). The CDR3 length is 14 residues. With 7 bases removed from V and 3 bases from J, the gap between germline ends came to 12 bases. Germline values: CDR1 SNHLY, CDR2 FYNNEI.

This clonotype was seen only a few times. The chain recombines TRBV4-2 with TRBJ1-6; possible D gene TRBD1, 5 bases. V was shortened by 0 bases and J by 0 bases, with 15 bases between the two germline ends. This CDR3 region has 19 residues. The germline gives CDR1 LGHNA, CDR2 YNFKEQ. DNA of the CDR3: TGTGCCAGCAGCCAAGACGTGAGCCGACAGAGCTCCTATAATTCACCCCTCCACTTT. Protein sequence: CASSQDVSRQSSYNSPLHF.

This clonotype has a count of ten or more. The gene calls are TRBV11-1 and TRBJ2-7; the match to TRBD2 covers 8 bases. Looked up from germline, CDR1 is SGHAT and CDR2 is FQDESV (reference sequence). This CDR3 is 18 amino acids long. Germline trimming cut 1 base from V and 5 bases from J; bases unmatched to any gene: 16. The CDR3 reads CASSLVFGRSGRTHEQYF. Here the CDR3 DNA reads TGTGCCAGCAGCTTAGTATTTGGAAGGAGCGGGAGAACCCACGAGCAGTACTTC.

V usage is TRBV28 and J usage is TRBJ2-7; D is ambiguous. Germline CDR1 MDHEN, CDR2 SYDVKM. V was clipped by 2 bases and J by 0 bases, with 8 bases between them. CDR3 length equals 14 residues. As DNA, the CDR3 is TGTGCCAGCAGTTTAATAACCTACTCCTACGAGCAGTACTTC. It is translated as CASSLITYSYEQYF.

This clonotype appeared a few times. This sequence joins TRBV20-1 and TRBJ2-5; TRBD2 aligns across 11 bases. With 5 bases clipped from V and 4 bases from J, the junction kept 6 bases outside the gene matches. Germline CDR1 is DFQATT and CDR2 is SNEGSKA (reference sequence). The length of the CDR3 is 14 residues. CDR3: CSAARLAGLETQYF. The CDR3 bases are TGCAGTGCTGCCAGACTAGCGGGGTTAGAGACCCAGTACTTC.

The V and J genes are TRBV11-2 and TRBJ2-5, with D possibly matching TRBD2 (6 bases). CDR1 SGHAT and CDR2 FQNNGV come from the germline V gene. Trimming cost V 0 bases and J 4 bases, with 12 bases left between them. The CDR3 extends over 15 amino acids. In DNA form, the CDR3 reads TGTGCCAGCAGCTTAGACACGGGGGTGGGAGAGACCCAGTACTTC. It codes for CASSLDTGVGETQYF.

This clonotype came up many times. The chain combines TRBV10-3 with TRBJ1-6; D unresolved. The CDR3 has 13 amino acids. V lost 7 bases, J lost 0 bases, and 4 bases lay in between. Germline V gene sequence: CDR1 ENHRY, CDR2 SYGVKD. The CDR3 region is CAITSSYNSPLHF. The CDR3 DNA sequence: TGTGCCATCACAAGCTCCTATAATTCACCCCTCCACTTT.

The chain employs TRBV7-9 and TRBJ2-5; TRBD1 is a possible D gene (6 bases). This CDR3 is built from 15 residues. V was cut by 1 base and J by 5 bases, with 14 bases left in between. In germline, CDR1 is SEHNR, CDR2 FQNEAQ (reference sequence). The CDR3 region has the DNA TGTGCCAGCAGCTTAGAAGGGACATTGCGGGAGACCCAGTACTTC. Its translation: CASSLEGTLRETQYF.